This TCR beta chain was sequenced in a study of cytomegalovirus exposure and HLA in healthy donors. Study-wide points: Exclusion as indistinguishable affected some V segments, including TRBV6-2 and TRBV6-3. CMV serostatus alone was available as immune exposure information.

60 Vbeta and 13 Jbeta primers were used in PCR. Libraries were prepared by immunoSEQ multiplex PCR; TCRdb keeps only in-frame clonotypes and omits some of them. The sample has tens of thousands of clones, and its top ten clones hold over 1.5%. Comments on this clone: The target antigen is unknown.

This CDR3 has 13 amino acids. Trimming stripped 4 bases from V and 4 bases from J, with 7 bases between. Germline CDR1 and CDR2: MGHRA and YSYEKL. The sample consisted of PBMCs. This receptor was identified in a woman aged 25 to 39 in good health and CMV-seronegative. This chain links TRBV4-1 with TRBJ2-2; a weak D match, TRBD1 (6 bases). As DNA, the CDR3 is TGCGCCAGCAGCCCGGACAGCACCGGGGAGCTGTTTTTT. Encoded protein: CASSPDSTGELFF.